The clone carrying this T cell receptor (beta chain) was seen only a few times. Antigen specificity is unknown. These data belong to a study of T-cell memory formation after mild COVID-19. Study details: TCR clusters were mostly donor specific. Study-level findings and limits: Later expanders leaned CD4+, whereas day 15 to 85 contracting clones were balanced CD4/CD8. Second-wave clones peaking on day 37 lacked confirmed SARS-CoV-2 specificity.

Per the germline V gene, CDR1 is SGHVS and CDR2 is FQNEAQ. CDR3 length equals 14 residues. The ends were cut back, 4 bases at V and 1 base at J, with 10 bases in the middle. In TCRdb, the 5' RACE reads were re-called with MiXCR into one record per CDR3 protein. The sample carries about 110,000 distinct CDR3 sequences, approximately 13% recorded once. The sequenced material came from PBMCs or a T cell subset sorted from them (not recorded which). The TCR comes from an adult woman who had mild COVID-19 (a few samples of this study predate the infection). Cell type and time point are not known. This chain uses TRBV7-8 with TRBJ2-5; D remains ambiguous. DNA for the CDR3: TGTGCCAGCAGCTCTGAGACCCGCCAAGAGACCCAGTACTTC. Residues: CASSSETRQETQYF.